This is a list of T cell receptor beta chains from one sample in a study of patients and donors after allogeneic stem cell transplantation. Via MiXCR, TCRdb re-called the RT-PCR reads, giving one row per CDR3 protein. The table shows 390,000 or so distinct CDR3 sequences, with 16% occurring only once. The sequenced sample was blood, either unsorted or a sorted T cell fraction (not recorded which). Every receptor here comes from a human donor who was either an allogeneic HSCT recipient or a stem cell or donor lymphocyte infusion donor (not recorded which). It is not recorded whose cells these are; they may come from a transplant donor. Each CDR3 is given with its conserved first and last residue. A D gene is named only where the DNA matches it firmly. The size field is filled for only some rows; it gives once, few, many or a size class.

d_call	clone_size	v_call	j_call	cdr3_aa	cdr3_nt
-	-	TRBV7-8	TRBJ2-1	CASSLASHPRDEQFF	TGTGCCAGCAGCTTAGCCAGCCACCCTAGGGATGAGCAGTTCTTC
-	-	TRBV7-2	TRBJ1-2	CASSLSGGGYTF	TGTGCCAGCAGCTTATCTGGTGGCGGCTACACCTTC
TRBD1	-	TRBV30	TRBJ1-5	CAWGTGFSNQPQHF	TGTGCCTGGGGGACAGGGTTTAGCAATCAGCCCCAGCATTTT
-	few	TRBV9	TRBJ2-3	CASSGTGAVDTQYF	TGTGCCAGCAGCGGCACAGGAGCGGTAGATACGCAGTATTTT
TRBD1	few	TRBV28	TRBJ1-4	CASSEQGLTNEKLFF	TGTGCCAGCAGTGAACAGGGGTTAACTAATGAAAAACTGTTTTTT
-	few	TRBV2	TRBJ2-5	CASIRQKETQYF	TGTGCCAGCATAAGACAGAAAGAGACCCAGTACTTC
-	few	TRBV11-2	TRBJ2-7	CASSFTGTYSYEQYF	TGTGCCAGCAGCTTCACCGGGACATATTCCTACGAGCAGTACTTC
TRBD2	few	TRBV5-6	TRBJ2-3	CASSLVGGGGTDTQYF	TGTGCCAGCAGCTTGGTGGGCGGGGGAGGCACAGATACGCAGTATTTT
-	few	TRBV28	TRBJ1-4	CATQSTTNEKLFF	TGTGCCACGCAGTCGACAACTAATGAAAAACTGTTTTTT
-	-	TRBV7-9	TRBJ1-2	CASSLRVEGYTF	TGTGCCAGCAGCTTACGGGTCGAGGGCTACACCTTC
-	-	TRBV27	TRBJ1-1	CASSLGVGKDTEAFF	TGTGCCAGCAGTTTGGGGGTCGGGAAAGACACTGAAGCTTTCTTT
-	-	TRBV4-3	TRBJ1-4	CASSQDLSGLYALAEKLFF	TGCGCCAGCAGCCAAGATTTATCAGGTCTTTACGCCCTTGCTGAAAAACTGTTTTTT
-	-	TRBV19	TRBJ1-3	CASILDGGSGNTIYF	TGTGCCAGTATCTTAGACGGCGGCTCTGGAAACACCATATATTTT
-	many	TRBV11-2	TRBJ2-3	CASSPVDTQYF	TGTGCCAGCAGCCCGGTGGATACGCAGTATTTT
TRBD1	few	TRBV6-1	TRBJ1-2	CASMGQHYGYTF	TGTGCCAGCATGGGACAGCACTATGGCTACACCTTC
-	-	TRBV12-3/TRBV12-4	TRBJ2-1	CASSNKIAYNEQFF	TGTGCCAGCAGCAACAAAATCGCATACAATGAGCAGTTCTTC
TRBD2	few	TRBV4-2	TRBJ2-3	CASRPSLTSGGLSTDTQYF	TGTGCCAGCAGGCCGTCGTTGACTAGCGGGGGGCTTAGCACAGATACGCAGTATTTT
TRBD1	-	TRBV29-1	TRBJ1-1	CSVGSGQGRGVNCEAFF	TGCAGCGTTGGTAGCGGACAGGGGCGGGGTGTTAACTGTGAAGCTTTCTTT
-	-	TRBV6-1	TRBJ1-5	CASSIRTHLTQHF	TGTGCCAGCAGTATCCGGACCCATTTAACCCAGCATTTT
-	few	TRBV5-1	TRBJ2-7	CASSLGQGFDEQYF	TGCGCCAGCAGCTTGGGTCAGGGGTTCGACGAGCAGTACTTC
TRBD2	few	TRBV7-6	TRBJ2-7	CASSSGTSGWQTYEQYF	TGTGCCAGCAGTTCAGGGACTAGCGGGTGGCAAACCTACGAGCAGTACTTC
-	many	TRBV12-3/TRBV12-4	TRBJ1-1	CASNRRNTEAFF	TGTGCCAGTAACAGGAGAAACACTGAAGCTTTCTTT
TRBD2	-	TRBV20-1	TRBJ2-4	CSARRTSGGKNIQYF	TGCAGTGCTAGACGGACTAGCGGGGGCAAAAACATTCAGTACTTC
TRBD1	-	TRBV5-1	TRBJ2-1	CASSPTGDEQFF	TGCGCCAGCAGCCCGACAGGGGATGAGCAGTTCTTC
-	few	TRBV18	TRBJ1-5	CASSPTGSYQPQHF	TGTGCCAGCTCACCTACAGGGAGCTATCAGCCCCAGCATTTT
TRBD1	-	TRBV14	TRBJ2-3	CASSRNRGDTQYF	TGTGCCAGCAGCCGCAACAGGGGAGATACGCAGTATTTT
-	-	TRBV6-2/TRBV6-3	TRBJ2-3	CASSSTGPTQYF	TGTGCCAGCAGTTCGACAGGTCCCACGCAGTATTTT
-	-	TRBV28	TRBJ1-1	CASSLESSNTEAFF	TGTGCCAGCAGTTTGGAAAGTTCGAACACTGAAGCTTTCTTT
-	few	TRBV5-1	TRBJ1-1	CASSLLGRGMNTEAFF	TGCGCCAGCAGCTTGTTGGGACGGGGAATGAACACTGAAGCTTTCTTT
TRBD1	-	TRBV19	TRBJ2-1	CASSIGDRHNEQFF	TGTGCCAGTAGTATTGGGGACAGACACAATGAGCAGTTCTTC
TRBD1	-	TRBV12-3/TRBV12-4	TRBJ2-5	CASSFSGTGYETQYF	TGTGCCAGCAGTTTTTCGGGGACAGGGTATGAGACCCAGTACTTC
TRBD2	-	TRBV6-5	TRBJ2-7	CASSYMGLGDEQYF	TGTGCCAGCAGTTATATGGGACTAGGCGACGAGCAGTACTTC
TRBD1	few	TRBV3-1	TRBJ2-1	CASSLRQGAGNEQFF	TGTGCCAGCAGTCTTAGACAGGGGGCAGGTAATGAGCAGTTCTTC
-	many	TRBV10-2	TRBJ1-1	CASNLQGKETEAFF	TGCGCCAGCAACTTACAGGGAAAGGAGACTGAAGCTTTCTTT
-	many	TRBV4-1	TRBJ1-1	CASSQDRGATEAFF	TGCGCCAGCAGCCAAGACCGGGGGGCCACTGAAGCTTTCTTT
-	-	TRBV27	TRBJ1-6	CASSFVPGAGNSPLHF	TGTGCCAGCAGTTTTGTGCCGGGGGCAGGTAATTCACCCCTCCACTTT
-	many	TRBV20-1	TRBJ2-1	CSATPTTNEQFF	TGCAGTGCTACGCCTACCACCAATGAGCAGTTCTTC
-	-	TRBV5-1	TRBJ1-5	CASSPSGTDQPQHF	TGCGCCAGCAGCCCCTCCGGGACGGATCAGCCCCAGCATTTT
TRBD2	-	TRBV27	TRBJ2-1	CASSLGEGYEQFF	TGTGCCAGCAGTTTGGGGGAGGGTTATGAGCAGTTCTTC
TRBD2	-	TRBV15	TRBJ2-2	CATSRDRTSRRIGELFF	TGTGCCACCAGCAGAGATAGGACTAGTCGACGGATCGGGGAGCTGTTTTTT
-	few	TRBV28	TRBJ2-3	CASSFTRSTDTQYF	TGTGCCAGCAGTTTTACTAGAAGCACAGATACGCAGTATTTT
-	few	TRBV5-6	TRBJ1-4	CASSRGRQGFNEKLFF	TGTGCCAGCAGCCGGGGCCGTCAGGGATTTAATGAAAAACTGTTTTTT
TRBD1	many	TRBV11-2	TRBJ1-2	CASSSPGQLLPSNYGYTF	TGTGCCAGCAGCAGCCCGGGACAGCTCCTACCTTCTAACTATGGCTACACCTTC
-	-	TRBV7-3	TRBJ2-6	CASSGGGAGANVLTF	TGTGCCAGCAGCGGAGGGGGTGCTGGGGCCAACGTCCTGACTTTC
-	-	TRBV19	TRBJ2-3	CASSMSGGGPSGDTQYF	TGTGCCAGTAGTATGTCAGGCGGGGGCCCCTCGGGAGATACGCAGTATTTT
-	-	TRBV20-1	TRBJ1-2	CSARRGLEYGYTF	TGCAGTGCTAGACGGGGCCTCGAGTATGGCTACACCTTC
-	-	TRBV20-1	TRBJ1-6	CRAGGSVNSPLHF	TGCAGAGCCGGGGGAAGTGTGAATTCACCCCTCCACTTT
-	-	TRBV6-1	TRBJ2-1	CASKITSGTYNEQFF	TGTGCCAGCAAAATAACGAGCGGAACCTACAATGAGCAGTTCTTC
-	-	TRBV4-1	TRBJ2-1	CASSRLSIREQFF	TGCGCCAGCAGCCGGCTTAGCATAAGGGAGCAGTTCTTC
-	-	TRBV20-1	TRBJ1-5	CSAAGNQPQHF	TGCAGTGCTGCAGGGAATCAGCCCCAGCATTTT
-	-	TRBV9	TRBJ2-1	CASSVSTNEQFF	TGTGCCAGCAGCGTGTCGACCAATGAGCAGTTCTTC
-	many	TRBV12-3/TRBV12-4	TRBJ2-5	CASSLRGGIFRETQYF	TGTGCCAGCAGTTTACGAGGGGGAATTTTCCGAGAGACCCAGTACTTC
TRBD2	-	TRBV12-3/TRBV12-4	TRBJ2-1	CASASQSGRVNEQFF	TGTGCCAGCGCCTCCCAAAGCGGGAGGGTCAATGAGCAGTTCTTC
-	once	TRBV30	TRBJ1-6	CACRVPSALHF	TGTGCCTGCAGAGTTCCATCAGCCCTCCACTTT
-	few	TRBV6-2/TRBV6-3	TRBJ2-6	CASTKGGLGGANVLTF	TGTGCCAGCACAAAAGGGGGGCTAGGCGGGGCCAACGTCCTGACTTTC
TRBD2	few	TRBV29-1	TRBJ2-3	CSVWREPGTDTQYF	TGCAGCGTTTGGCGGGAGCCGGGCACAGATACGCAGTATTTT
-	-	TRBV28	TRBJ1-5	CASSSPGRGRDQPQHF	TGTGCCAGCAGTTCCCCCGGCAGGGGCCGGGATCAGCCCCAGCATTTT